The 32 T cell receptor beta chains given below trace back to one sample, sequenced in a study of cytomegalovirus exposure and HLA in healthy donors (dated by TCRdb to the late 2010s). The method was the immunoSEQ multiplex PCR assay. For the multiplex PCR, a mixture combining 60 forward primers for TCR Vbeta segments and 13 reverse primers for TCR Jbeta segments was used. Entries here come from immuneACCESS through TCRdb and include only in-frame sequences with V and J called. Some clones fail to appear in such tables; in the studies checked, an unresolved V gene covers under half of the shortfall, and the cause of the remainder is unknown. The sample table holds 170,000 or so clones, of which 84% were seen once. The ten largest clones capture less than 0.4% of the sample. The sequencing input was PBMCs. All receptors come from a boy younger than 10 in good health and CMV-seronegative.

The CDR3 spells CASKTRQGRDNEQFF. DNA for the CDR3: TGTGCCAGCAAGACGAGACAGGGGCGAGACAATGAGCAGTTCTTC. V usage is TRBV6-1 and J usage is TRBJ2-1; TRBD1 matches 8 bases. The CDR3 sequence is 15 residues long. V was pared by 7 bases and J by 5 bases, with 10 bases of the junction left unmatched. The germline CDR1 and CDR2 sequences are MNHNS and SASEGT.

The genes are TRBV6-1 and TRBJ2-2, with 9 bases that match TRBD1. Gene TRBJ1-3 matches the end of the DNA better, so the J call may be wrong. Germline V gene data show CDR1 as MNHNS and CDR2 as SASEGT. The CDR3 covers 17 residues. CDR3 DNA sequence: TGTGCCAGCAGTGCTGCGGGACAGGGAAGGACTGGAAACACCATATATTTT. Translated: CASSAAGQGRTGNTIYF.

The chain combines TRBV7-3 with TRBJ2-1; 7 positions match TRBD1. Germline values: CDR1 SGHTA, CDR2 FQGTGA. The CDR3 has 14 residues. V lost 7 bases to trimming and J lost 7 bases; unmatched junction nucleotides: 10. CDR3 in amino acids: CASKRETTGNEQFF. CDR3 coding DNA: TGTGCCAGCAAACGCGAAACGACAGGGAATGAGCAGTTCTTC.

The chain links TRBV5-4 to TRBJ2-7, with TRBD1 identical over 7 bases. The CDR3 totals 14 residues. Germline trimming cut 2 bases from V and 3 bases from J; bases unmatched to any gene: 5. From germline, CDR1 is SGHNT and CDR2 YYREEE (reference sequence). The CDR3 nucleotides read TGTGCCAGCAGCTTAGGACAGGATCTCTACGAGCAGTACTTC. It yields the protein CASSLGQDLYEQYF.

The chain carries TRBV2 and TRBJ2-7; a weak D match, TRBD2 (6 bases). Trimming cost V 6 bases and J 5 bases, with 20 bases left between them. Germline loops: CDR1 SNHLY, CDR2 FYNNEI. CDR3 length: 15 amino acids. The CDR3 bases are TGTGCCAGCAGATGGGGACTCTTTCGTAGCGACGAGCAGTACTTC. Its protein is CASRWGLFRSDEQYF.

This clone was counted a few times. V usage is TRBV6-1 and J usage is TRBJ1-6, with 7 positions matching TRBD1. CDR1 is MNHNS and CDR2 is SASEGT in the germline V gene. This CDR3 region has 16 residues. J gave up 9 bases and V 2 bases, and 10 bases lay outside the gene matches. The CDR3 DNA sequence: TGTGCCAGCAGTGAAACCACAGGGGACGCAGGTTCACCCCTCCACTTT. It is translated as CASSETTGDAGSPLHF.

V and J are TRBV20-1 and TRBJ1-4; possible D gene TRBD1, 5 bases. The CDR3 is made up of 10 amino acids. CDR1 is DFQATT and CDR2 is SNEGSKA in the germline V gene (reference sequence). This CDR3 is CGAVNEKLFF. Here the CDR3 DNA reads TGCGGGGCAGTTAATGAAAAACTGTTTTTT.

The chain recombines TRBV7-8 with TRBJ2-1, with D maybe TRBD2 (5 bases). This CDR3 contains 16 residues. Trimming removed 1 base from V and 0 bases from J, with 10 bases in between. Germline assignment: CDR1 SGHVS and CDR2 FQNEAQ. The CDR3 here is CASSLGRGGSYNEQFF. Written as DNA, the CDR3 is TGTGCCAGCAGCTTAGGGCGCGGAGGCTCCTACAATGAGCAGTTCTTC. The full variable domain, in which reference TRBV7-8 and TRBJ2-1 provide the parts outside the CDR3, is GAGVSQSPRYKVAKRGQDVALRCDPISGHVSLFWYQQALGQGPEFLTYFQNEAQLDKSGLPSDRFFAERPEGSVSTLKIQRTQQEDSAVYLCASSLGRGGSYNEQFFGPGTRLTVL.

The chain recombines TRBV4-1 with TRBJ2-7; a weak D match, TRBD1 (6 bases). Trimming pared 5 bases from V and 7 bases from J, leaving 15 bases between. Per germline, CDR1 MGHRA and CDR2 YSYEKL. The CDR3 is 13 residues long. The CDR3 spells CASSWGPMREQYF. In DNA form, the CDR3 reads TGCGCCAGCAGCTGGGGGCCGATGAGAGAGCAGTACTTC.

A single count supports this clone. This rearrangement joins TRBV9 to TRBJ2-7; 7 nucleotides agree with TRBD2. The CDR3 runs 16 residues. V was pared by 1 base and J by 4 bases, with 11 bases of the junction left unmatched. The V gene's germline CDR1 is SGDLS and CDR2 YYNGEE. The CDR3 spells CASSVTPGSGNYEQYF. Written as DNA, the CDR3 is TGTGCCAGCAGCGTAACCCCGGGCAGCGGGAATTACGAGCAGTACTTC. The complete variable domain, with remaining parts taken from reference TRBV9 and TRBJ2-7, reads DSGVTQTPKHLITATGQRVTLRCSPRSGDLSVYWYQQSLDQGLQFLIQYYNGEERAKGNILERFSAQQFPDLHSELNLSSLELGDSALYFCASSVTPGSGNYEQYFGPGTRLTVT.

The chain uses TRBV7-8 and TRBJ2-1; D perhaps matches TRBD2 (6 bases). The V and J ends lost 5 bases and 4 bases respectively, with 21 bases between them. The CDR3 has 17 residues. Germline lookup yields CDR1 SGHVS and CDR2 FQNEAQ. Here the CDR3 reads CASSKSEVADPYNEQFF. The DNA for the CDR3 is TGTGCCAGCAGCAAAAGCGAGGTAGCGGACCCTTACAATGAGCAGTTCTTC.

The rearrangement uses TRBV7-8 and TRBJ2-7; 11 nucleotides line up with TRBD2. V shed 8 bases and J 3 bases; nucleotides not matched to a gene: 9. The CDR3 length is 15 residues. Per germline, CDR1 SGHVS and CDR2 FQNEAQ. In DNA, the CDR3 is TGTGCCAGCCGGTTGACTAGCGGGGACCTCTACGAGCAGTACTTC. It translates to CASRLTSGDLYEQYF. Filled out from reference TRBV7-8 and TRBJ2-7, the complete variable domain reads GAGVSQSPRYKVAKRGQDVALRCDPISGHVSLFWYQQALGQGPEFLTYFQNEAQLDKSGLPSDRFFAERPEGSVSTLKIQRTQQEDSAVYLCASRLTSGDLYEQYFGPGTRLTVT.

V gene TRBV30 combines with J gene TRBJ2-7, with D possibly being TRBD1 (6 bases). From germline, CDR1 is GTSNPN and CDR2 SVGIG (reference sequence). Deletions cut 2 bases from V and 6 bases from J, with 14 bases between. The CDR3 spans 13 residues. The CDR3 sequence: CAWSSRDMGEQYF. CDR3 DNA sequence: TGTGCCTGGAGTTCGAGGGACATGGGCGAGCAGTACTTC.

The chain couples TRBV30 to TRBJ2-7; 9 bases are a match to TRBD2. There are 15 residues in the CDR3. Trimming cost V 2 bases and J 9 bases; bases outside gene matches: 14. CDR1 and CDR2 from the germline V gene are GTSNPN and SVGIG (reference sequence). CDR3 coding DNA: TGTGCCTGGAGTCGTACAGCGGGGGGTTCGGGGTTGCAGTACTTC. Amino acids: CAWSRTAGGSGLQYF. Variable domain in full (rest from reference TRBV30 and TRBJ2-7): SQTIHQWPATLVQPVGSPLSLECTVEGTSNPNLYWYRQAAGRGLQLLFYSVGIGQISSEVPQNLSASRPQDRQFILSSKKLLLSDSGFYLCAWSRTAGGSGLQYFGPGTRLTVT.

This clone came up a few times. The rearrangement joins TRBV7-9 to TRBJ1-5; D is undetermined. From germline, CDR1 is SEHNR and CDR2 FQNEAQ (reference sequence). V lost 6 bases to trimming and J lost 5 bases, with 14 bases between them. The CDR3 has 14 amino acids. CDR3 protein: CASSNGLGDQPQHF. The CDR3 bases are TGTGCCAGCAGTAACGGCCTGGGCGATCAGCCCCAGCATTTT.

The rearrangement joins TRBV2 to TRBJ2-7; TRBD2 agrees at 10 bases. Per the germline V gene, CDR1 is SNHLY and CDR2 is FYNNEI. Trimming took 6 bases from V and 3 from J; bases not matched to a gene: 5. This CDR3 contains 14 residues. CDR3 sequence: CASRATSGLYEQYF. For the CDR3, the DNA is TGTGCCAGCAGGGCGACTAGCGGGCTCTACGAGCAGTACTTC.

V and J are TRBV18 and TRBJ1-4; possible D gene TRBD1, 5 bases. CDR3 length: 15 residues. Trimming removed 3 bases at V and 7 bases at J, with 15 bases between. Germline CDR1 is KGHSH and CDR2 is LQKENI. CDR3 protein: CASSPEGAQGEKLFF. The CDR3 nucleotides are TGTGCCAGCTCACCGGAAGGGGCGCAGGGTGAAAAACTGTTTTTT.

The chain employs TRBV9 and TRBJ2-6; 9 nucleotides agree with TRBD1. V gave up 2 bases and J gave up 2 bases; unmatched junction bases: 8. This CDR3 is built from 18 residues. Germline CDR1 is SGDLS and CDR2 is YYNGEE. CDR3 sequence reads: CASSVAPGQGAGANVLTF. Here the CDR3 DNA reads TGTGCCAGCAGCGTCGCACCGGGACAGGGCGCTGGGGCCAACGTCCTGACTTTC.

This clone has a handful of counts. V is TRBV27 and J is TRBJ1-1, with D perhaps matching TRBD1 (6 bases). V lost 2 bases, J lost 1 base, and 11 bases lay in between. Germline V gene sequence: CDR1 MNHEY, CDR2 SMNVEV (reference sequence). CDR3 length: 15 residues. The CDR3 sequence is CASSLQSTGNTEAFF. For the CDR3, the DNA is TGTGCCAGCAGTTTACAATCGACAGGGAACACTGAAGCTTTCTTT.

The chain uses TRBV28 and TRBJ2-1, with TRBD1 identical over 9 bases. CDR1 is MDHEN, CDR2 SYDVKM, per germline. Unmatched junction bases numbered 11, after V lost 10 bases and J lost 4 bases. This CDR3 has 15 residues. The CDR3 region has the DNA TGTGCCATCAACGTACCGGGACAGGGATACAATGAGCAGTTCTTC. It is translated as CAINVPGQGYNEQFF.

The chain joins TRBV4-2 to TRBJ2-2; 9 positions match TRBD2. Germline trimming cut 4 bases from V and 5 bases from J; bases unmatched to any gene: 11. CDR1 is LGHNA and CDR2 is YNFKEQ in the germline V gene. This CDR3 contains 17 residues. CDR3 in DNA: TGTGCCAGCAGCCTCCACTTAGCGGGAGACGGGACCGGGGAGCTGTTTTTT. It translates to CASSLHLAGDGTGELFF.

The count of this clone is one. V usage is TRBV6-5 and J usage is TRBJ1-1, with 9 bases that match TRBD1. The germline gives CDR1 MNHEY, CDR2 SVGAGI. The CDR3 is made up of 13 amino acids. The ends lost 6 bases at V and 11 bases at J; junction bases unmatched: 10. CDR3 coding DNA: TGTGCCAGCAGGGAGGGGACAGGGAATTGGGCTTTCTTT. Amino acid sequence: CASREGTGNWAFF.

This clone was seen only a few times. The chain uses TRBV19 and TRBJ1-4; 7 nucleotides match TRBD1. Per germline, CDR1 LNHDA and CDR2 SQIVND (reference sequence). This CDR3 region has 14 residues. Germline trimming cut 3 bases from V and 8 bases from J; bases unmatched to any gene: 6. DNA of the CDR3: TGTGCCAGTAGTATTATACAGGGGAGGGAAAAACTGTTTTTT. The encoded protein is CASSIIQGREKLFF.

The chain links TRBV19 to TRBJ1-1, with 12 bases matching TRBD1. Trimming cost V 9 bases and J 5 bases; bases outside gene matches: 4. This CDR3 contains 13 residues. CDR1 is LNHDA and CDR2 is SQIVND in the germline V gene (reference sequence). The CDR3 spells CASRDRGQTEAFF. The DNA for the CDR3 is TGTGCCAGCCGGGACAGGGGGCAAACTGAAGCTTTCTTT.

This clone was seen once. This chain links TRBV29-1 with TRBJ2-1; 8 bases match TRBD2. Trimming removed 7 bases from V and 6 bases from J; junction bases left unmatched: 5. The CDR3 contains 12 residues. Germline V lookup: CDR1 SQVTM, CDR2 ANQGSEA. CDR3 DNA sequence: TGCAGCGCCCTGACTAGCGTCAATGAGCAGTTCTTC. It yields the protein CSALTSVNEQFF.

There are a few counts of this clone. J is TRBJ2-3 and V is TRBV5-1; TRBD1 aligns across 11 bases. From germline, CDR1 is SGHRS and CDR2 YFSETQ. The CDR3 is made up of 16 amino acids. The V and J ends lost 4 bases and 6 bases, in that order; junction bases with no gene match: 10. The CDR3 DNA sequence: TGCGCCAGCAGCGGGTCTGTCGGACAGGGGGCTGATACGCAGTATTTT. The encoded protein is CASSGSVGQGADTQYF.

The chain joins TRBV28 to TRBJ1-2; 7 bases match TRBD1. The germline V gene encodes CDR1 MDHEN and CDR2 SYDVKM. V was clipped by 8 bases and J by 2 bases; unmatched bases: 8. The length of the CDR3 is 14 residues. Here the CDR3 reads CASYGQAKNYGYTF. CDR3 bases: TGTGCCAGCTATGGACAGGCCAAGAACTATGGCTACACCTTC.

CDR3 in DNA: TGTGCCTGGAGTGTGAGGGGGGGCGTCGGCTACACCTTC. Translating it yields CAWSVRGGVGYTF. This chain uses TRBV30 with TRBJ1-2; a possible D gene is TRBD1 (6 bases). Germline loops: CDR1 GTSNPN, CDR2 SVGIG (reference sequence). V was pared by 0 bases and J by 8 bases, with 13 bases between. The CDR3 loop spans 13 amino acids.

The chain has TRBV6-1 and TRBJ2-1; D may be TRBD1 (5 bases). Germline loops: CDR1 MNHNS, CDR2 SASEGT. This CDR3 is built from 15 residues. V was shortened by 4 bases and J by 0 bases, with 10 bases between the two germline ends. CDR3 sequence: CASSGRQSSYNEQFF. CDR3 nucleotide sequence: TGTGCCAGCAGTGGAAGACAGAGCTCCTACAATGAGCAGTTCTTC.

A few counts support this clone. This chain connects TRBV7-3 to TRBJ2-5, with a tentative D call TRBD2 (5 bases). V was pared by 2 bases and J by 4 bases, with 8 bases between. The CDR3 contains 13 residues. Germline CDR1 and CDR2: SGHTA and FQGTGA. The CDR3 DNA reads as TGTGCCAGCAGCTTAGGAGGTAGAGAGACCCAGTACTTC. Translating it yields CASSLGGRETQYF.

The chain employs TRBV5-1 and TRBJ2-3; TRBD2 matches at 7 bases. V lost 0 bases to trimming and J lost 6 bases; unmatched junction nucleotides: 7. Germline V gene sequence: CDR1 SGHRS, CDR2 YFSETQ. CDR3 length: 15 amino acids. CDR3 DNA: TGCGCCAGCAGCTTGGAGGGAGGGCCTGGGGATACGCAGTATTTT. The encoded protein is CASSLEGGPGDTQYF.

This clone came up a few times. The chain is built from TRBV10-3 and TRBJ2-2, with a possible D match to TRBD1 (5 bases). V lost 5 bases to trimming and J lost 5 bases, with 15 bases between them. This CDR3 comprises 15 residues. Germline V CDR1 and CDR2: ENHRY, SYGVKD. CDR3 in amino acids: CAISRVQKGTGELFF. The CDR3 DNA follows: TGTGCCATCAGTAGAGTACAAAAGGGGACCGGGGAGCTGTTTTTT.